The 24 T cell receptor beta chains below were found in one sample sequenced in a study of OX40 agonist ivuxolimab in advanced cancers. Sequencing was performed with immunoSEQ multiplex PCR; in TCRdb, only in-frame clones are kept and a portion is missing. Of more than 80,000 clones in the sample, around 90% were seen once. This specimen was CD4+ or CD8+ T cells sorted from blood, taken in a trial of the OX40 agonist ivuxolimab. The receptors shown here come from an adult with an advanced solid tumor such as melanoma, head and neck, liver or kidney cancer.

The chain links TRBV2 to TRBJ2-1, with 13 bases lining up with TRBD2. The CDR3 runs to 15 residues. CDR1 is SNHLY, CDR2 FYNNEI, per germline. The junction had 15 bases not matched to a gene; V was cut back by 7 bases and J by 15 bases. For the CDR3, the DNA is TGTGCCAGCACAGCGGGACTAGCGGGACTTACGGGGGGGTTCTTC. The encoded protein is CASTAGLAGLTGGFF.

The rearrangement joins TRBV10-3 to TRBJ2-5; no clear D gene. Deletions cut 0 bases from V and 1 base from J, with 0 bases between. This CDR3 has 12 amino acids. From germline, CDR1 is ENHRY and CDR2 SYGVKD. CDR3 nucleotide sequence: TGTGCCATCAGTGAGTCCCAAGAGACCCAGTACTTC. Encoded protein: CAISESQETQYF.

The chain links TRBV6-1 to TRBJ2-1; maybe TRBD2 (6 bases). Germline V gives CDR1 MNHNS, CDR2 SASEGT. The CDR3 extends over 14 amino acids. V was cut by 4 bases and J by 7 bases, with 14 bases left in between. CDR3 sequence reads: CASSALEGQNEQFF. As DNA, the CDR3 is TGTGCCAGCAGTGCGCTGGAGGGCCAGAATGAGCAGTTCTTC.

This clone was recorded once. The chain recombines TRBV11-3 with TRBJ2-3, with TRBD2 identical over 7 bases. This CDR3 region has 15 residues. The J segment lost 0 bases and the V segment lost 5 bases, leaving 5 bases of the junction unmatched. Germline-derived CDR1 and CDR2 are SGHNT and YENEEA. The CDR3, as DNA: TGTGCCAGCAGCCCAACTAGCGTCAGCACAGATACGCAGTATTTT. As protein: CASSPTSVSTDTQYF.

This clone was seen only once. The chain links TRBV29-1 to TRBJ1-1; no reliable D call. Germline V gene lookup returns CDR1 SQVTM and CDR2 ANQGSEA. The length of the CDR3 is 13 residues. Trimming removed 1 base at V and 4 bases at J, with 10 bases between. CDR3: CSVEVTSSTEAFF. CDR3 DNA sequence: TGCAGCGTTGAAGTGACATCATCCACTGAAGCTTTCTTT.

This chain uses TRBV13 with TRBJ2-3; TRBD2 aligns across 10 bases. Germline CDR1 and CDR2: PRHDT and FYEKMQ (reference sequence). The CDR3 sequence is 17 residues long. V lost 5 bases to trimming and J lost 1 base; unmatched junction nucleotides: 9. DNA for the CDR3: TGTGCCAGCAGCCCAGACCGGAGCGGGAGGGGCACAGATACGCAGTATTTT. It encodes CASSPDRSGRGTDTQYF.

The CDR3 loop reads CASRQMGQGYQPQHF. CDR3 nucleotide sequence: TGTGCCAGTAGACAAATGGGACAGGGGTATCAGCCCCAGCATTTT. The chain combines TRBV19 with TRBJ1-5; 10 bases match TRBD1. This CDR3 comprises 15 residues. CDR1 is LNHDA, CDR2 SQIVND, per germline (reference sequence). Germline trimming cut 6 bases from V and 5 bases from J; bases unmatched to any gene: 7.

The chain recombines TRBV11-2 with TRBJ2-4; no clear D. This CDR3 has 14 amino acids. Germline loops: CDR1 SGHAT, CDR2 FQNNGV. V was trimmed by 4 bases and J by 0 bases, leaving 7 bases between them. CDR3 in amino acids: CASSWSLAKNIQYF. CDR3 in DNA: TGTGCCAGCAGCTGGAGTCTAGCCAAAAACATTCAGTACTTC.

The DNA for the CDR3 is TGTGCCAGCAGCTTAGAGGGACAGGGACGATACAATGAGCAGTTCTTC. This sequence encodes CASSLEGQGRYNEQFF. The chain recombines TRBV11-2 with TRBJ2-1; 9 positions match TRBD1. This CDR3 is 16 amino acids long. Germline values: CDR1 SGHAT, CDR2 FQNNGV. Trimming took 0 bases from V and 4 from J; bases not matched to a gene: 4.

This clone was seen more than once but under ten times. The chain carries TRBV5-1 and TRBJ2-5; weak D call: TRBD2 (6 bases). The germline V and J ends were trimmed by 0 bases and 2 bases, with 14 bases remaining between them. The CDR3 contains 16 residues. Germline CDR1 is SGHRS and CDR2 is YFSETQ. This chain's CDR3 is CASSLGGEGGQETQYF. The CDR3, as DNA: TGCGCCAGCAGCTTGGGTGGAGAAGGAGGGCAAGAGACCCAGTACTTC. Full variable domain (rest looked up from reference TRBV5-1 and TRBJ2-5): KAGVTQTPRYLIKTRGQQVTLSCSPISGHRSVSWYQQTPGQGLQFLFEYFSETQRNKGNFPGRFSGRQFSNSRSEMNVSTLELGDSALYLCASSLGGEGGQETQYFGPGTRLLVL.

V is TRBV6-5 and J is TRBJ2-5; maybe TRBD1 (6 bases). CDR1 is MNHEY, CDR2 SVGAGI, per germline. The V end lost 2 bases, the J end lost 2 bases, and 15 bases lay between the germline ends. This CDR3 contains 16 residues. The CDR3 nucleotides read TGTGCCAGCAGTTACCGCTGGGGTCAGGGGCAAGAGACCCAGTACTTC. Its translation is CASSYRWGQGQETQYF.

The J gene is TRBJ1-5, the V gene TRBV28; no definite D call. CDR3 length: 12 residues. V was trimmed by 6 bases and J by 9 bases, leaving 12 bases between them. CDR1 is MDHEN and CDR2 is SYDVKM in the germline V gene. The CDR3 DNA sequence: TGTGCCAGCAGGGCAGAGCCCAGGCCCCAGCATTTT. It is translated as CASRAEPRPQHF.

The V and J genes are TRBV10-1 and TRBJ2-3; no clear D gene. V was shortened by 3 bases and J by 2 bases, with 12 bases between the two germline ends. The CDR3 runs to 15 residues. The germline V gene has CDR1 WNHNN and CDR2 SYGVQD (reference sequence). CDR3 sequence: CASSEGYGSTDTQYF. CDR3 DNA sequence: TGCGCCAGCAGTGAAGGATACGGATCCACAGATACGCAGTATTTT.

The rearrangement links TRBV30 to TRBJ2-3, with 9 bases lining up with TRBD1. The J segment lost 4 bases and the V segment lost 0 bases, leaving 2 bases of the junction unmatched. There are 14 residues in the CDR3. Germline CDR1 and CDR2: GTSNPN and SVGIG (reference sequence). CDR3: CAWSVDRGADTQYF. DNA for the CDR3: TGTGCCTGGAGTGTAGACAGGGGGGCAGATACGCAGTATTTT.

The V call is TRBV6-6, the J call TRBJ2-7; the D gene is possibly TRBD1 (6 bases). V was pared by 0 bases and J by 4 bases, with 7 bases between. The CDR3 consists of 13 residues. The germline V gene has CDR1 MNHNY and CDR2 SVGAGI (reference sequence). CDR3 coding DNA: TGTGCCAGCAGTTACTCTAGGGGGTACGAGCAGTACTTC. It is translated as CASSYSRGYEQYF.

The CDR3: CASSAIGQGGQPQHF. In nucleotides, the CDR3 is TGTGCCAGCTCAGCTATCGGACAGGGTGGCCAGCCCCAGCATTTT. The chain links TRBV18 to TRBJ1-5; TRBD1 matches 8 bases. V shed 5 bases and J 7 bases; nucleotides not matched to a gene: 10. The CDR3 length is 15 residues. CDR1 and CDR2 from the germline V gene are KGHSH and LQKENI.

The rearrangement links TRBV19 to TRBJ1-2, with TRBD1 as a possible D gene (6 bases). CDR1 LNHDA and CDR2 SQIVND come from the germline V gene (reference sequence). CDR3 length: 13 amino acids. V was trimmed by 3 bases and J by 7 bases, leaving 12 bases between them. CDR3 nucleotide sequence: TGTGCCAGTAGTATTGCGGCAGGGGCTGGCTACACCTTC. Amino acid sequence: CASSIAAGAGYTF.

This sequence joins TRBV30 and TRBJ2-3; weak D call: TRBD1 (6 bases). The V gene lost 4 bases and the J gene lost 2 bases, with 7 bases spanning the gap. Germline CDR1 reads GTSNPN; CDR2 reads SVGIG (reference sequence). This CDR3 comprises 12 residues. CDR3 region: CAWNRDTDTQYF. The CDR3 coding sequence is TGTGCCTGGAACAGGGACACAGATACGCAGTATTTT.

This sequence joins TRBV20-1 and TRBJ2-7; no clear D gene. This CDR3 comprises 11 residues. Trimming cost V 0 bases and J 6 bases, with 6 bases left between them. Germline V gene data show CDR1 as DFQATT and CDR2 as SNEGSKA (reference sequence). The DNA for the CDR3 is TGCAGTGCTAGAGATCCCCCCGAGCAGTACTTC. Its translation is CSARDPPEQYF.

This chain links TRBV30 with TRBJ2-3; 15 nucleotides align to TRBD2. The J segment lost 11 bases and the V segment lost 3 bases, leaving 15 bases of the junction unmatched. Germline V lookup: CDR1 GTSNPN, CDR2 SVGIG (reference sequence). This CDR3 contains 17 residues. The CDR3 DNA reads as TGTGCCTGGAGGCCGGGACTAGCGGGAGGAGCACCAACCAGGCAGTATTTT. This sequence encodes CAWRPGLAGGAPTRQYF. The complete variable domain, with remaining parts taken from reference TRBV30 and TRBJ2-3, reads SQTIHQWPATLVQPVGSPLSLECTVEGTSNPNLYWYRQAAGRGLQLLFYSVGIGQISSEVPQNLSASRPQDRQFILSSKKLLLSDSGFYLCAWRPGLAGGAPTRQYFGPGTRLTVL.

The chain joins TRBV6-5 to TRBJ2-5; tentatively, D is TRBD2 (6 bases). The germline CDR1 and CDR2 sequences are MNHEY and SVGAGI. V gave up 0 bases and J gave up 5 bases, with 13 bases separating them. The CDR3 extends over 15 amino acids. The DNA for the CDR3 is TGTGCCAGCAGTTACTCATCGGGAGTCTTGGAGACCCAGTACTTC. Its protein product is CASSYSSGVLETQYF.

The chain uses TRBV10-3 and TRBJ2-1, with 8 bases identical to TRBD2. CDR1 ENHRY and CDR2 SYGVKD come from the germline V gene. This CDR3 is 15 amino acids long. V shed 2 bases and J 7 bases; nucleotides not matched to a gene: 7. The CDR3 reads CAISEDPAGVNEQFF. The CDR3 DNA follows: TGTGCCATCAGTGAGGATCCAGCGGGGGTTAATGAGCAGTTCTTC.

This rearrangement joins TRBV19 to TRBJ2-3; 8 bases are shared with TRBD2. The CDR3 has 16 residues. Germline CDR1 LNHDA, CDR2 SQIVND (reference sequence). Germline trimming cut 5 bases from V and 0 bases from J; bases unmatched to any gene: 7. The CDR3 nucleotides read TGTGCCAGTAGTCTCGTAGCGGGATCGAGCACAGATACGCAGTATTTT. Translating gives CASSLVAGSSTDTQYF.

The chain recombines TRBV5-4 with TRBJ1-2; D perhaps matches TRBD1 (5 bases). The CDR3 covers 13 residues. Per germline, CDR1 SGHNT and CDR2 YYREEE (reference sequence). Trimming removed 5 bases at V and 1 base at J, with 9 bases between. The CDR3 DNA reads as TGTGCCAGCAGGGGGGAAAATAACTATGGCTACACCTTC. Translated, it gives CASRGENNYGYTF.